What follows describes a single T cell receptor beta chain. Its specificity is not known. The data are from a study of cytotoxic CD8 clonotypes in ibrutinib-treated CLL. Study context: Outcomes included around 25 partial and 2 complete responses; after median around 65 months, approximately 15 stayed remitted and some twelve progressed.

Study-wide results and caveats: The study found clonality rose at ibrutinib response, then fell toward baseline at progression. Public clonotypes were uncommon and contracted or stayed stable on treatment.

Clones were read by immunoSEQ multiplex PCR, and TCRdb kept only the in-frame ones, dropping some. This sample has 73,000 or so clones, with roughly 72% found just once. The source is a human donor with chronic lymphocytic leukemia. Sequencing was performed on PBMCs, taken after 12 months of ibrutinib treatment.

CDR3 sequence: CAISGQTNTEAFF. CDR3 coding DNA: TGTGCCATCAGTGGACAGACAAACACTGAAGCTTTCTTT. The gene calls are TRBV10-3 and TRBJ1-1; the D gene is possibly TRBD1 (5 bases). The CDR3 contains 13 residues. Germline-derived CDR1 and CDR2 are ENHRY and SYGVKD. V was cut by 4 bases and J by 2 bases, with 8 bases left in between.